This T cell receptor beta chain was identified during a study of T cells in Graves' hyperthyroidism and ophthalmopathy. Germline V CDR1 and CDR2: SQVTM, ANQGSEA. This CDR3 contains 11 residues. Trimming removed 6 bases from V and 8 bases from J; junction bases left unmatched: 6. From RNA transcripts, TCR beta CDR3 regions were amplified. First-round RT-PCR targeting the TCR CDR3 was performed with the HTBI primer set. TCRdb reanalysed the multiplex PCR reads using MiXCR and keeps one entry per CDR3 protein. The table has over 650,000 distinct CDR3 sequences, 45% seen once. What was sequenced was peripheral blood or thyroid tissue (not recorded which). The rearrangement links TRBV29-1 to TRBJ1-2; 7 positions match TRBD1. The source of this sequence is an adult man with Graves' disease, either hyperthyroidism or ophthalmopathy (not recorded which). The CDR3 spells CSVQGWGGYTF. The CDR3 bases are TGCAGCGTACAGGGGTGGGGCGGCTACACCTTC. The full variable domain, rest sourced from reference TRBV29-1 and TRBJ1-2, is SAVISQKPSRDICQRGTSLTIQCQVDSQVTMMFWYRQQPGQSLTLIATANQGSEATYESGFVIDKFPISRPNLTFSTLTVSNMSPEDSSIYLCSVQGWGGYTFGSGTRLTVV.